This T cell receptor beta chain was sequenced in a study of CD8 T cells in ankylosing spondylitis. The study's findings and limits: A TCR beta motif made of 7 to 9 highly homologous variants seemed typical of ankylosing spondylitis blood.

For this clonotype: The antigen is not known.

The CDR3 runs to 19 residues. The V gene's germline CDR1 is LGHNT and CDR2 FRNRAP. The V end lost 0 bases, the J end lost 2 bases, and 20 bases lay between the germline ends. Library preparation for TCR beta used quantitative 5'-RACE with molecular barcodes. TCRdb passed the 5' RACE reads through MiXCR, listing each CDR3 protein once. In the table there are approximately 540,000 distinct CDR3 sequences, roughly an eighth of which are singletons. The source is a male donor with ankylosing spondylitis. The chain uses TRBV12-5 and TRBJ2-1, with a possible D match to TRBD2 (5 bases). Sequencing was carried out using blood, either unsorted or a sorted T cell fraction (not recorded which). The CDR3 region has the DNA TGTGCTAGTGGTTTGGTACGGCTACCCGAGTCGAGGGCCTACAATGAGCAGTTCTTC. Amino acids: CASGLVRLPESRAYNEQFF.